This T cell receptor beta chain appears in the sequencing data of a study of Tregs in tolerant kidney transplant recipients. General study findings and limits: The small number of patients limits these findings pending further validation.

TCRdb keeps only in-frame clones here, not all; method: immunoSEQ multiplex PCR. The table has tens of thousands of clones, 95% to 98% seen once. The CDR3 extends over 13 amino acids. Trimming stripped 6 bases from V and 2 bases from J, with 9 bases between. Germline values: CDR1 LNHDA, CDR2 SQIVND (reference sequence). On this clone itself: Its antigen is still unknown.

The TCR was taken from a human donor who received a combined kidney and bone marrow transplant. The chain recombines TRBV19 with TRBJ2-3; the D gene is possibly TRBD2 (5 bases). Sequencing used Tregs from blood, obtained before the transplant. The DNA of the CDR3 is TGTGCCAGTAGATCGGACTTCACAGATACGCAGTATTTT. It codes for CASRSDFTDTQYF.